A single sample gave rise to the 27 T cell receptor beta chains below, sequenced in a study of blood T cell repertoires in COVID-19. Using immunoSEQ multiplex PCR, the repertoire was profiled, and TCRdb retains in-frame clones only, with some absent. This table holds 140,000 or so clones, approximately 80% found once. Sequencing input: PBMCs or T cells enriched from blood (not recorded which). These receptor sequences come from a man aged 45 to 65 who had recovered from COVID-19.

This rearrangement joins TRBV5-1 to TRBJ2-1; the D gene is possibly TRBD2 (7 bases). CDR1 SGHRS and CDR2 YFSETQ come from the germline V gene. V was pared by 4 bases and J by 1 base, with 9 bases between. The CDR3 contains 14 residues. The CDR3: CASSGRGSYNEQFF. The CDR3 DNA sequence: TGCGCCAGCAGCGGGAGGGGGTCCTACAATGAGCAGTTCTTC.

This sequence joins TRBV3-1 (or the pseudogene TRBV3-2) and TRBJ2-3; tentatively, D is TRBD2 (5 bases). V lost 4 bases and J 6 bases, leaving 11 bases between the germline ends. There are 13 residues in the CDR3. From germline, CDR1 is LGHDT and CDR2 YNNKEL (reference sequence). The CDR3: CASSPRGTDTQYF. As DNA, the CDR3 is TGTGCCAGCAGCCCCCGGGGTACGGATACGCAGTATTTT.

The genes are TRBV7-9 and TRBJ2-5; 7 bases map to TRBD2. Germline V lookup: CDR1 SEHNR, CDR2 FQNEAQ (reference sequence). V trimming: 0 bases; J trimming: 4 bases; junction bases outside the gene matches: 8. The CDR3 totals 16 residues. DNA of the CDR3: TGTGCCAGCAGCTTAGCGAGAAGGGGAGGGGTAGAGACCCAGTACTTC. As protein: CASSLARRGGVETQYF.

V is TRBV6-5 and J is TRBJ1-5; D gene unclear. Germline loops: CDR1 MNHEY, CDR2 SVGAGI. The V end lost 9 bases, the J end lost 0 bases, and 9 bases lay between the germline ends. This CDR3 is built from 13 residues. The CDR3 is CASSEISNQPQHF. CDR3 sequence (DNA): TGTGCCAGTTCGGAGATTAGCAATCAGCCCCAGCATTTT.

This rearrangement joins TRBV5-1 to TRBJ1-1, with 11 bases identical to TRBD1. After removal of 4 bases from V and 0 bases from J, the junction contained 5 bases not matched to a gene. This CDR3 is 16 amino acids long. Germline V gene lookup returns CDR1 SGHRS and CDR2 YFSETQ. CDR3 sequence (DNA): TGCGCCAGCAGCCTGGGACAGGGGGTTTTGAACACTGAAGCTTTCTTT. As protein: CASSLGQGVLNTEAFF.

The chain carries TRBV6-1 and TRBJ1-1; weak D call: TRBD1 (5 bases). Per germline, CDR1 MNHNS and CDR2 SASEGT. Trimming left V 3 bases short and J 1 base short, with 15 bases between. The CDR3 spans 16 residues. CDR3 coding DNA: TGTGCCAGCAGTGAGGATGACAGTTTTCCGAACACTGAAGCTTTCTTT. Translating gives CASSEDDSFPNTEAFF.

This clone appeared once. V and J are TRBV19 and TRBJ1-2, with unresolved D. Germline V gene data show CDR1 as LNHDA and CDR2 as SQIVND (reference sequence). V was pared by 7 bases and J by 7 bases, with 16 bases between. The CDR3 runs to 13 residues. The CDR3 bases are TGTGCCAGTAAAGGACGGGGTTTGAGTGGCTACACCTTC. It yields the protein CASKGRGLSGYTF. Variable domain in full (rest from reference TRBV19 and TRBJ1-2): DGGITQSPKYLFRKEGQNVTLSCEQNLNHDAMYWYRQDPGQGLRLIYYSQIVNDFQKGDIAEGYSVSREKKESFPLTVTSAQKNPTAFYLCASKGRGLSGYTFGSGTRLTVV.

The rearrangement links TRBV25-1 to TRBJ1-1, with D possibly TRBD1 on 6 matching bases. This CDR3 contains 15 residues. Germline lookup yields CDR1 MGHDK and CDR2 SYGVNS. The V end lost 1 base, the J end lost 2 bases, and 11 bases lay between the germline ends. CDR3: CASSEFPDSNTEAFF. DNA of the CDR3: TGTGCCAGCAGTGAATTCCCGGACAGTAACACTGAAGCTTTCTTT.

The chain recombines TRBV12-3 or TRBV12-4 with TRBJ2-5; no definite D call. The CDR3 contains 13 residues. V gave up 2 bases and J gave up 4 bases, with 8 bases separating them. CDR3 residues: CASSLRARETQYF. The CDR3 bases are TGTGCCAGCAGTTTAAGAGCTCGAGAGACCCAGTACTTC.

CDR3 protein: CASSENMNTEAFF. The DNA of the CDR3 is TGTGCCAGCAGTGAAAATATGAACACTGAAGCTTTCTTT. V gene TRBV25-1 combines with J gene TRBJ1-1; D gene ambiguous. Trimming took 2 bases from V and 0 from J, leaving 4 bases between them. This CDR3 comprises 13 residues. CDR1 is MGHDK, CDR2 SYGVNS, per germline.

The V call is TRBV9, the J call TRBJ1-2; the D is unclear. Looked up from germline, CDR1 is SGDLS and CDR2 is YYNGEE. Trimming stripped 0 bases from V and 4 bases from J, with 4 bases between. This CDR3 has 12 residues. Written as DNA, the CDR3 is TGTGCCAGCAGCGTAGGTCTCTATGGCTACACCTTC. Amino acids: CASSVGLYGYTF.

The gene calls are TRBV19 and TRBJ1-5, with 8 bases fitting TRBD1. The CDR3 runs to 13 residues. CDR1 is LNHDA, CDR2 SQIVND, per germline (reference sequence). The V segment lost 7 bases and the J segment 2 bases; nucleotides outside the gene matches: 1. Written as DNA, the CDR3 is TGTGCCAGTACGGGACAGGGCAATCAGCCCCAGCATTTT. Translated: CASTGQGNQPQHF.

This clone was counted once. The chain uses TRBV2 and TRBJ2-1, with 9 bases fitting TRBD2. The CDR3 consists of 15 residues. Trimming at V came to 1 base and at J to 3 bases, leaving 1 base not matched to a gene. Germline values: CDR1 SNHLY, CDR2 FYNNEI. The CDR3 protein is CASSEGGGVYNEQFF. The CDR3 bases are TGTGCCAGCAGTGAAGGCGGGGGGGTCTACAATGAGCAGTTCTTC.

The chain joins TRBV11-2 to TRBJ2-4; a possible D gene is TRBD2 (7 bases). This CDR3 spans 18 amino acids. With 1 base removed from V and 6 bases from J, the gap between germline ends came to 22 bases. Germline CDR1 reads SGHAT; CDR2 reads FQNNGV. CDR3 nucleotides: TGTGCCAGCAGCTTAGTCTGGCAGGGGAGGGGACAAGCAAACATTCAGTACTTC. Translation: CASSLVWQGRGQANIQYF.

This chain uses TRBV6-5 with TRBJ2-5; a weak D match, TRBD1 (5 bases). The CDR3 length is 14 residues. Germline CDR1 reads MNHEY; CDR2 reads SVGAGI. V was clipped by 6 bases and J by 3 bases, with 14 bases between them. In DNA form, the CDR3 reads TGTGCCAGCAGCCCGACAGTGAGAAAAGAGACCCAGTACTTC. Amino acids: CASSPTVRKETQYF.

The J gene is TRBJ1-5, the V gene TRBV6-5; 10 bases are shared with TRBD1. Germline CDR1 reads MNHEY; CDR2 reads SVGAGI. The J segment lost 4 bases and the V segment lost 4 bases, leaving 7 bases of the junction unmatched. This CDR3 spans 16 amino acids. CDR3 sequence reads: CASSSRDRGPNQPQHF. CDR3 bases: TGTGCCAGCAGTTCCCGGGACAGGGGACCGAATCAGCCCCAGCATTTT.

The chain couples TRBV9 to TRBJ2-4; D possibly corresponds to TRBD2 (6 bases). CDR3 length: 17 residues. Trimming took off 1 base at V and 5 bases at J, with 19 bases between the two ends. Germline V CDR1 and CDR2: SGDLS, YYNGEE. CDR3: CASSVRPVEWEENIQYF. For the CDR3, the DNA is TGTGCCAGCAGCGTACGGCCGGTCGAGTGGGAGGAAAACATTCAGTACTTC.

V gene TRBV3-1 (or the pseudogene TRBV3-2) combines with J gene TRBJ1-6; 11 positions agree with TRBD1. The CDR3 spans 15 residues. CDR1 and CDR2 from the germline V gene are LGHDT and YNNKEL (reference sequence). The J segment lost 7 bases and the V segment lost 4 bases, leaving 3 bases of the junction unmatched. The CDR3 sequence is CASSPGQGDNSPLHF. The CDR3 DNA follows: TGTGCCAGCAGCCCGGGACAGGGGGACAATTCACCCCTCCACTTT.

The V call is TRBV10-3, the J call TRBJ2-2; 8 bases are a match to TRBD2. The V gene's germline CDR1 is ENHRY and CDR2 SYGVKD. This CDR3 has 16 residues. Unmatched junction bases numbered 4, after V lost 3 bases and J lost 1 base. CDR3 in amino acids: CAISEPAGENTGELFF. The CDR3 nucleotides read TGTGCCATCAGTGAACCAGCGGGGGAGAACACCGGGGAGCTGTTTTTT.

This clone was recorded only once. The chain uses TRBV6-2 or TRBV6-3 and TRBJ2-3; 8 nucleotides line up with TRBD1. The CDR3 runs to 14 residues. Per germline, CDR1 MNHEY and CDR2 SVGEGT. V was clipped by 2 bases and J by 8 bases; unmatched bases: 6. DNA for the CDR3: TGTGCCAGCAGTTACAGCAGGGGGCTGCTTACGCAGTATTTT. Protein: CASSYSRGLLTQYF.

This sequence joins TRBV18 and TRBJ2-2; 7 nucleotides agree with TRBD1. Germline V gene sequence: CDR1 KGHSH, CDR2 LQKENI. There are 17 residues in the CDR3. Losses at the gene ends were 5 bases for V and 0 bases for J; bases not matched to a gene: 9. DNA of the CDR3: TGTGCCAGCTCATCCTACTTGACAGGGCCGAACACCGGGGAGCTGTTTTTT. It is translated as CASSSYLTGPNTGELFF.

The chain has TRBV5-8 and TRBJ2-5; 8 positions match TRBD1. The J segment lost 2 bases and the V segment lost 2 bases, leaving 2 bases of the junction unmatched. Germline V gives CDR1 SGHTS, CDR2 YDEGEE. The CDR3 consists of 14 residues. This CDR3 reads CASSFGQGQETQYF. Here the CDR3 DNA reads TGTGCCAGCAGCTTTGGACAGGGTCAAGAGACCCAGTACTTC.

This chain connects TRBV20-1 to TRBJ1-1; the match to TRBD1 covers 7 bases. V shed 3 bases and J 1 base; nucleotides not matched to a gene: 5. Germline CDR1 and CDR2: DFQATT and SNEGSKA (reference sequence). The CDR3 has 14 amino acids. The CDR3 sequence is CSASSEGANTEAFF. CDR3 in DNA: TGCAGTGCTAGTAGCGAGGGGGCGAACACTGAAGCTTTCTTT.

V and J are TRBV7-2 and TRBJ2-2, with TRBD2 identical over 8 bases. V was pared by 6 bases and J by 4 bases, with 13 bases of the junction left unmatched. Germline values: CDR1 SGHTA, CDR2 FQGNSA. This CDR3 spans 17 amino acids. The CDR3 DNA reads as TGTGCCAGCAGGTCGGGTCATGGACGGGGGGGCACCGGGGAGCTGTTTTTT. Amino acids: CASRSGHGRGGTGELFF. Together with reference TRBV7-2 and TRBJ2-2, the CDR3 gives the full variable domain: GAGVSQSPSNKVTEKGKDVELRCDPISGHTALYWYRQSLGQGLEFLIYFQGNSAPDKSGLPSDRFSAERTGGSVSTLTIQRTQQEDSAVYLCASRSGHGRGGTGELFFGEGSRLTVL.

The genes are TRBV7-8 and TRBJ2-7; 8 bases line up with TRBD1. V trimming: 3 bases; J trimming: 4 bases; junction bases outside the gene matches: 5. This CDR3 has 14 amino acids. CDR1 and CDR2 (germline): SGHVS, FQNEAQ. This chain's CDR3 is CASSLSGQGYEQYF. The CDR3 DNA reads TGTGCCAGCAGCTTGAGTGGACAGGGATACGAGCAGTACTTC. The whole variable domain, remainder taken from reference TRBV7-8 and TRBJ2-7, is GAGVSQSPRYKVAKRGQDVALRCDPISGHVSLFWYQQALGQGPEFLTYFQNEAQLDKSGLPSDRFFAERPEGSVSTLKIQRTQQEDSAVYLCASSLSGQGYEQYFGPGTRLTVT.

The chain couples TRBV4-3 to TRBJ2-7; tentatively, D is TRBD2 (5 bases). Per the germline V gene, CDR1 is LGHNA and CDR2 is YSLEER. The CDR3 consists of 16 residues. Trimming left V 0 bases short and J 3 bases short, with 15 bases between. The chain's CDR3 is CASSQEARGTGYEQYF. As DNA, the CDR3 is TGCGCCAGCAGCCAAGAGGCTCGGGGTACGGGCTACGAGCAGTACTTC.

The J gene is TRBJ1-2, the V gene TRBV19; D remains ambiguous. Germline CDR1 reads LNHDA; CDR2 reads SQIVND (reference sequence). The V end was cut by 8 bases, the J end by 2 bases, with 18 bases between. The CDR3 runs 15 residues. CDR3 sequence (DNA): TGTGCCAGTCGAGCGGGAGTCACTTACAACTATGGCTACACCTTC. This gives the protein CASRAGVTYNYGYTF.